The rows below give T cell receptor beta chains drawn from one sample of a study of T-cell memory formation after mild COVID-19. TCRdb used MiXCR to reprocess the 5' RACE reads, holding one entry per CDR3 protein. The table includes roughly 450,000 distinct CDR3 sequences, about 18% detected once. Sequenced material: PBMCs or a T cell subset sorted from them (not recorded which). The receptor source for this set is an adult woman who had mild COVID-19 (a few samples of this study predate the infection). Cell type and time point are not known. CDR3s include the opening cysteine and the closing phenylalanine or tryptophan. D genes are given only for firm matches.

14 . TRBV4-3 CASSQVVGLETQYF
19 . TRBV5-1 CASSLLSALGGAFTYEQYF
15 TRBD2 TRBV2 CASRAGTSGIHEQYF
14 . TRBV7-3 CASALRGGTDTQYF
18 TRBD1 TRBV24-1 CATSDVAPNRGLQETQYF
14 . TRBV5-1 CASSFTAGAPEAFF
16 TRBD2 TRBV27 CASSTLTSGIYNEQFF
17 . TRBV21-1 CASSKVWGQGTTGELFF
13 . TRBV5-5 CASSFDINYGYTF
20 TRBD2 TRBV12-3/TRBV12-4 CASSPVRGTSGTVGPDTQYF
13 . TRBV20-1 CSAEGGRNTEAFF
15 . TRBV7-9 CASSLAATEHYGYTF
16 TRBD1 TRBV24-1 CATSEGTGVLADTQYF
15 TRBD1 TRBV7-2 CASSLVYQGVYEQYF
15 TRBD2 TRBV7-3 CASSYSSGATDTQYF
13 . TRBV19 CASSKGLLETQYF
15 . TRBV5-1 CASSGGTVGGETQYF
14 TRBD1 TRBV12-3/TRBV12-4 CASSPGGGGNTIYF
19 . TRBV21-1 CASSKAPSGRGGSTDTQYF
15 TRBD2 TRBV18 CASHLGLAGAHTQYF
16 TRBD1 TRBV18 CASSPGDTGGRTEAFF
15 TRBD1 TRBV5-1 CASSLVGQGTDTQYF
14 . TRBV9 CASSAQMDTYGYTF
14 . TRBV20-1 CSARDMGFNQPQHF
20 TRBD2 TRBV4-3 CASSQRGSPGLAEKAYEQYF